Each of the 11 T cell receptor beta chains below was sequenced from the same sample in a study of identical twins. In TCRdb, the 5' RACE reads were re-called with MiXCR into one record per CDR3 protein. This sample has 300,000 to 400,000 distinct CDR3 sequences, with roughly 12% found just once. The same data also contributed to another study, on yellow fever vaccine responses in identical twins.

Sequenced input: CD8+ T cells sorted from blood. Receptor source: a woman aged 18-29 years in good health.

This clonotype was observed a few times. The gene calls are TRBV9 and TRBJ1-1; D is ambiguous. The germline V gene encodes CDR1 SGDLS and CDR2 YYNGEE. The CDR3 is 15 amino acids. V was clipped by 4 bases and J by 0 bases, with 13 bases between them. The CDR3 nucleotides are TGTGCCAGCAGCCTAGAGCACGCTTTGAACACTGAAGCTTTCTTT. This translates into CASSLEHALNTEAFF.

This chain connects TRBV2 to TRBJ2-5, with a possible D match to TRBD2 (6 bases). Germline CDR1 SNHLY, CDR2 FYNNEI. V was shortened by 8 bases and J by 0 bases, with 13 bases between the two germline ends. The CDR3 is 14 residues long. CDR3 bases: TGTGCCAGCCCGGGCCGGGGGTACCAAGAGACCCAGTACTTC. Encoded protein: CASPGRGYQETQYF. Full variable domain (remainder filled in from reference TRBV2 and TRBJ2-5): EPEVTQTPSHQVTQMGQEVILRCVPISNHLYFYWYRQILGQKVEFLVSFYNNEISEKSEIFDDQFSVERPDGSNFTLKIRSTKLEDSAMYFCASPGRGYQETQYFGPGTRLLVL.

This clonotype was found a few times. V gene TRBV19 combines with J gene TRBJ1-5; D not resolved. This CDR3 is built from 16 residues. Germline CDR1 reads LNHDA; CDR2 reads SQIVND (reference sequence). Trimming took off 0 bases at V and 2 bases at J, with 11 bases between the two ends. The CDR3 sequence is CASSIDASSGNQPQHF. The CDR3 DNA sequence: TGTGCCAGTAGTATAGATGCTTCTAGCGGCAATCAGCCCCAGCATTTT.

This clonotype was detected a few times. The V call is TRBV19, the J call TRBJ2-1; TRBD2 matches 10 bases. Germline CDR1 and CDR2: LNHDA and SQIVND (reference sequence). The CDR3 contains 15 residues. The V and J ends lost 5 bases and 6 bases, in that order; junction bases with no gene match: 7. CDR3: CASSSAGTSVNEQFF. The CDR3 DNA follows: TGTGCCAGTAGTTCAGCCGGGACTAGCGTCAATGAGCAGTTCTTC. The full variable domain, its missing parts supplied by reference TRBV19 and TRBJ2-1, is DGGITQSPKYLFRKEGQNVTLSCEQNLNHDAMYWYRQDPGQGLRLIYYSQIVNDFQKGDIAEGYSVSREKKESFPLTVTSAQKNPTAFYLCASSSAGTSVNEQFFGPGTRLTVL.

This clonotype was seen a few times. This rearrangement joins TRBV7-9 to TRBJ1-6; D is unclear. This CDR3 has 11 residues. Trimming cost V 2 bases and J 12 bases, with 5 bases left between them. Germline lookup yields CDR1 SEHNR and CDR2 FQNEAQ (reference sequence). CDR3 sequence reads: CASSLQGPLHF. In nucleotides, the CDR3 is TGTGCCAGCAGCTTACAAGGACCCCTCCACTTT.

Only a few counts were recorded for this clonotype. V gene TRBV12-3 or TRBV12-4 combines with J gene TRBJ2-3, with TRBD1 as a possible D gene (6 bases). With 2 bases removed from V and 5 bases from J, the gap between germline ends came to 11 bases. This CDR3 comprises 14 residues. This chain's CDR3 is CASSLYSQGDTQYF. CDR3 in DNA: TGTGCCAGCAGTTTATATTCACAGGGAGATACGCAGTATTTT.

This clonotype was detected ten times or more. The chain uses TRBV7-6 and TRBJ2-1, with 7 nucleotides matching TRBD2. V shed 1 base, J shed 8 bases, and the junction held 5 bases outside the gene matches. This CDR3 has 14 amino acids. Germline assignment: CDR1 SGHVS and CDR2 FNYEAQ. The DNA of the CDR3 is TGTGCCAGCAGCTTAGGGGGCGGGAGTTATGAGCAGTTCTTC. Translated: CASSLGGGSYEQFF.

The sample holds a few counts of this clonotype. This rearrangement joins TRBV7-8 to TRBJ2-1; 7 nucleotides agree with TRBD2. CDR1 SGHVS and CDR2 FQNEAQ come from the germline V gene. This CDR3 has 16 residues. The J segment lost 7 bases and the V segment lost 2 bases, leaving 11 bases of the junction unmatched. In nucleotides, the CDR3 is TGTGCCAGCAGCTTATTTAGAGGCGGGAGTGGTAATGAGCAGTTCTTC. It yields the protein CASSLFRGGSGNEQFF.

V and J are TRBV6-5 and TRBJ2-1; D might be TRBD1 (5 bases). The germline V gene encodes CDR1 MNHEY and CDR2 SVGAGI. This CDR3 is built from 15 residues. V was clipped by 2 bases and J by 5 bases, with 13 bases between them. This CDR3 reads CASSYGQGVNNEQFF. CDR3 in DNA: TGTGCCAGCAGTTACGGGCAGGGCGTCAACAATGAGCAGTTCTTC.

This clonotype has a handful of counts. The chain links TRBV15 to TRBJ2-3; TRBD1 is a possible D gene (5 bases). The ends were cut back, 3 bases at V and 4 bases at J, with 20 bases in the middle. The germline CDR1 and CDR2 sequences are LNHNV and YYDKDF (reference sequence). The CDR3 spans 17 residues. Written as DNA, the CDR3 is TGTGCCACCAGCAGCCCACTCGGCAGGGTTAGTGCAGATACGCAGTATTTT. It is translated as CATSSPLGRVSADTQYF.

The V and J genes are TRBV5-1 and TRBJ2-7, with a weak D call TRBD1 (6 bases). Germline CDR1 and CDR2: SGHRS and YFSETQ. The CDR3 is 16 amino acids. The V gene lost 2 bases and the J gene lost 2 bases, with 17 bases spanning the gap. CDR3 protein: CASSFTRQGRTYEQYF. The CDR3, as DNA: TGCGCCAGCAGCTTTACTCGGCAGGGGAGAACCTACGAGCAGTACTTC.